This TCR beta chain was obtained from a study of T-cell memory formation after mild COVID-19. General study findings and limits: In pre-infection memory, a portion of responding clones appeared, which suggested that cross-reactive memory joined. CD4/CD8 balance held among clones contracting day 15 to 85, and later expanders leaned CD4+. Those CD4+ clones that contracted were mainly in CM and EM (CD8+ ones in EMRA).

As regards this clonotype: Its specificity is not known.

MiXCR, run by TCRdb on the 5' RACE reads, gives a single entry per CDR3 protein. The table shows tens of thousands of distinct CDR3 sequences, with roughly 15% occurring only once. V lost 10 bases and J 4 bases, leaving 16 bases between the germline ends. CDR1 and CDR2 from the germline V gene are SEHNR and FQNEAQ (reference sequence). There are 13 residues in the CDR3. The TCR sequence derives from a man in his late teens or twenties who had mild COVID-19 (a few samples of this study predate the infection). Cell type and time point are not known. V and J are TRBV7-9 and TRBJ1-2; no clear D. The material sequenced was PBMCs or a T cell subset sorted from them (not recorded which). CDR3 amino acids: CATSKGLPYGYTF. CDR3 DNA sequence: TGTGCCACCTCTAAGGGCCTCCCCTATGGCTACACCTTC.